This T cell receptor beta chain was recovered during a study of cytomegalovirus exposure and HLA in healthy donors. Nominally healthy donors were sampled, though unrecorded immune exposures were likely. Concerning this clone itself: Its antigen is still unknown.

PCR primers comprised 60 Vbeta and 13 Jbeta primers. Profiled with immunoSEQ multiplex PCR; TCRdb holds only in-frame clones, not every one. Among approximately 130,000 clones listed, roughly 80% were seen once. This CDR3 spans 13 amino acids. Trimming stripped 2 bases from V and 4 bases from J, with 8 bases between. The germline CDR1 and CDR2 sequences are MNHEY and SVGAGI. Study-level findings and limits: Most TCR sequences proved rare, with some public TCRs found in many donors. The authors enumerated over 150 TCR beta chains as linked to cytomegalovirus. A later analysis reportedly identified an Asian-associated ancestry cluster as carrying fewer N-insertions than the approximately 670-donor mean.

Input material: PBMCs. The sequence came from a man aged 18-30 years in good health and CMV-seronegative. The rearrangement uses TRBV6-5 and TRBJ1-2, with D possibly matching TRBD1 (5 bases). The CDR3 sequence: CASSYQGTYGYTF. CDR3 DNA: TGTGCCAGCAGTTACCAGGGAACCTATGGCTACACCTTC.